Listed below are T cell receptor beta chains from one sample, sequenced in a study of T cell responses to AZD1222 COVID-19 vaccine. Measured with immunoSEQ multiplex PCR; TCRdb has only the in-frame clones, and not every one. The sample includes 100,000 to 150,000 clones, 80% to 90% of them seen just once. Sequences were derived from peripheral blood, sampled on day 0 of AZD1222 vaccination. The receptors shown here come from an adult in good health. CDR3s include the opening cysteine and the closing phenylalanine or tryptophan. The D gene is left open where the match is weak. Only part of the rows carry a size: once, few, many, or a class if the clone is expanded.

V	size	J	D	DNA	CDR3
TRBV14	once	TRBJ1-3	.	TGTGCCAGCAGCAGGGCAGGTGGAAACACCATATATTTT	CASSRAGGNTIYF
TRBV11-2	.	TRBJ2-4	.	TGTGCCAGCAGCCCCATTCTAGCCAAAAACATTCAGTACTTC	CASSPILAKNIQYF
TRBV25-1	.	TRBJ2-5	TRBD1	TGTGCCAGCAGTCGCCGGGGACAGGGGAAGACCCAGTACTTC	CASSRRGQGKTQYF
TRBV7-2	.	TRBJ2-1	.	TGTGCCAGCAGCTTAATTACCTACAATGAGCAGTTCTTC	CASSLITYNEQFF
TRBV4-3	once	TRBJ2-5	.	TGCGCCAGCAGCCTCTCAGGAGAGTACCAAGAGACCCAGTACTTC	CASSLSGEYQETQYF
TRBV29-1	.	TRBJ2-5	.	TGCAGCGTTGAAGAGACGAGACAGCAAGAGACCCAGTACTTC	CSVEETRQQETQYF
TRBV9	.	TRBJ1-2	.	TGTGCCAGCAGCGTAGCAGGGGAAAATGGCTACACCTTC	CASSVAGENGYTF
TRBV18	.	TRBJ1-2	.	TGTGCCAGCTCACCACCAATTTCTGGCTACACCTTC	CASSPPISGYTF
TRBV7-2	once	TRBJ2-7	TRBD2	TGTGCCAGCAGCTTAGCCGGGACTAGCGGGGGGAAGCAGTACTTC	CASSLAGTSGGKQYF
TRBV4-3	.	TRBJ1-6	.	TGCGCCAGCAGCCAAGATTCGGACAGAGACTATAATTCACCCCTCCACTTT	CASSQDSDRDYNSPLHF
TRBV30	.	TRBJ1-5	.	TGTGCCTGGAGTCCAGGCGATAATCAGCCCCAGCATTTT	CAWSPGDNQPQHF
TRBV9	.	TRBJ1-5	TRBD1	TGTGCCAGCAGCGTAGGGGGACAGGGGCTGAATCAGCCCCAGCATTTT	CASSVGGQGLNQPQHF
TRBV2	.	TRBJ1-1	.	TGTGCCAGCAGCGCCGAGGGGGGGGACACTGAAGCTTTCTTT	CASSAEGGDTEAFF
TRBV28	.	TRBJ2-6	.	TGTGCCAGCAGTAATGCGGGTACTGGGGCCAACGTCCTGACTTTC	CASSNAGTGANVLTF
TRBV7-9	.	TRBJ2-1	TRBD2	TGTGCCAGCAGCTTAGGCCAGGGAGGGGACAATGAGCAGTTCTTC	CASSLGQGGDNEQFF
TRBV19	.	TRBJ2-2	TRBD2	TGTGCCAGTAGTTCCCACCGGCGGGAGGATGCCACCGGGGAGCTGTTTTTT	CASSSHRREDATGELFF
TRBV10-1	.	TRBJ1-5	TRBD1	TGCGCCAGCAGGGCGGGACAGGCGATGAATCAGCCCCAGCATTTT	CASRAGQAMNQPQHF
TRBV21-1	few	TRBJ1-5	.	TGTGCCAGCAGCAAGGGGACAGGGGATCAGCCCCAGCATTTT	CASSKGTGDQPQHF
TRBV5-1	once	TRBJ1-1	.	TGCGCCAGCAGCTTGTGGGACAATTTGAACACTGAAGCTTTCTTT	CASSLWDNLNTEAFF